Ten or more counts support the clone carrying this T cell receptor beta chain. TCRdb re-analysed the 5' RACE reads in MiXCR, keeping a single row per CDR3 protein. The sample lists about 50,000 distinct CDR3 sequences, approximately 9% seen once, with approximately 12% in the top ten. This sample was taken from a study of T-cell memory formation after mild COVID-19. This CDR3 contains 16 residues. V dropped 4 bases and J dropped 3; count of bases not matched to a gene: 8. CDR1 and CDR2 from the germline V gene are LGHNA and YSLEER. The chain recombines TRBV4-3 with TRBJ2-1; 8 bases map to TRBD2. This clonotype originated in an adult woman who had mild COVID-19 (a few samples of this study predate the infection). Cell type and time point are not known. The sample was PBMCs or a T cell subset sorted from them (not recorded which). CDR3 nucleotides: TGCGCCAGCAGCCTCGGGGGTAGCGGGATCTACAATGAGCAGTTCTTC. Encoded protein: CASSLGGSGIYNEQFF.